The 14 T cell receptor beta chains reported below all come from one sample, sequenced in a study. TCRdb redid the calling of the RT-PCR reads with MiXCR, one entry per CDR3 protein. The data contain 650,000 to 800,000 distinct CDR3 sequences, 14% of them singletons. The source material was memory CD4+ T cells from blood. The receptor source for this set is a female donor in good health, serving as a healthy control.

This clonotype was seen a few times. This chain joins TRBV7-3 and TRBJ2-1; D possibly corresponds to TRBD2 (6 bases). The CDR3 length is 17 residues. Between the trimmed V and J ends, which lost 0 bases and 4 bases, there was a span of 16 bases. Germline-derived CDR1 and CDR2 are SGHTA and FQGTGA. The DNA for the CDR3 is TGTGCCAGCAGCTTAACTTCGTCCGGGACTGGTTACAATGAGCAGTTCTTC. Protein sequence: CASSLTSSGTGYNEQFF.

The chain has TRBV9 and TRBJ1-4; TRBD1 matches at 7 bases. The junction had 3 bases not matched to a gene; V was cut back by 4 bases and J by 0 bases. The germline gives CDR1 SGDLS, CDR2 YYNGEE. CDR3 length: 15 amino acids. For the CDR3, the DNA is TGTGCCAGCAGCTATCAGGGGGCAACTAATGAAAAACTGTTTTTT. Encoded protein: CASSYQGATNEKLFF.

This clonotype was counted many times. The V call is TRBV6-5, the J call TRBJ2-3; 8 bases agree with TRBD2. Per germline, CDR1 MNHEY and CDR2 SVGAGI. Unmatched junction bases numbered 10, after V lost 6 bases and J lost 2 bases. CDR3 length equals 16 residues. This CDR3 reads CASRPGLAKFTDTQYF. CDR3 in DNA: TGTGCCAGCAGGCCTGGACTAGCCAAATTCACAGATACGCAGTATTTT.

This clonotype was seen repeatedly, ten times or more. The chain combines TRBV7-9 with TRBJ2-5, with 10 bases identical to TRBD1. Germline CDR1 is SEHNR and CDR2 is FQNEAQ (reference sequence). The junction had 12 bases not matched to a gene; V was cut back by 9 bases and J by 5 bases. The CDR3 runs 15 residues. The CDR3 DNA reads TGTGCCAGTGAAAAAGACAGGGGGCTGGCGGAGACCCAGTACTTC. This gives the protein CASEKDRGLAETQYF.

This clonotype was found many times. CDR3 sequence (DNA): TGTGCCATCACCGGACAGATGGGGGAGACCCAGTACTTC. It translates to CAITGQMGETQYF. The V gene is TRBV10-3, the J gene TRBJ2-5; D is possibly TRBD1 (6 bases). The CDR3 is 13 amino acids. The V end was cut by 7 bases, the J end by 5 bases, with 14 bases between. Germline-derived CDR1 and CDR2 are ENHRY and SYGVKD.

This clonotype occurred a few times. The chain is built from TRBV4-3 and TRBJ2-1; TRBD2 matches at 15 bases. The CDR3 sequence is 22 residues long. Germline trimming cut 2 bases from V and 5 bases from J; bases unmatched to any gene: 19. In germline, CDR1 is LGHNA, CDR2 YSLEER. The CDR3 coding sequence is TGCGCCAGCAGCCAACAAAATCTCCCGGGACTAGCGGGAGGTTTCAGGGACAATGAGCAGTTCTTC. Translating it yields CASSQQNLPGLAGGFRDNEQFF.

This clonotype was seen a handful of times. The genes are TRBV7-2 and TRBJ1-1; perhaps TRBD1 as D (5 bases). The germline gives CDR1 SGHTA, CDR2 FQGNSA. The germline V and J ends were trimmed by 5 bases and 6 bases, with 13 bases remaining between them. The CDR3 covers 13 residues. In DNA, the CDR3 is TGTGCCAGCAGCACCTATGGACACTCTGAAGCTTTCTTT. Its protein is CASSTYGHSEAFF.

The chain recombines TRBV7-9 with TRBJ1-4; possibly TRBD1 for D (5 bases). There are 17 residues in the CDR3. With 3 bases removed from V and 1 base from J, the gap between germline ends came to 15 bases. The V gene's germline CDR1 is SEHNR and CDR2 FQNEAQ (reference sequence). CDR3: CASSFGQGGGTNEKLFF. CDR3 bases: TGTGCCAGCAGCTTCGGTCAGGGCGGAGGAACTAATGAAAAACTGTTTTTT.

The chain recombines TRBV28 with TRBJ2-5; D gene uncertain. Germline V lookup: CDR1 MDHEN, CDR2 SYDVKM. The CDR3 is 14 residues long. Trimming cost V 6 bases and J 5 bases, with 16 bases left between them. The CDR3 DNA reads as TGTGCCAGCAGCTATAATACCGAGAGGGAGACCCAGTACTTC. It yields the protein CASSYNTERETQYF.

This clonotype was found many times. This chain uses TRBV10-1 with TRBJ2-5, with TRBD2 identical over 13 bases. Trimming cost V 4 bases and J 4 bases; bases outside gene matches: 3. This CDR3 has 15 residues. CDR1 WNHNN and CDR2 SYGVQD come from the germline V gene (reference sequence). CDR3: CASSGLAGGGETQYF. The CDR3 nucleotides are TGCGCCAGCAGTGGACTAGCGGGAGGCGGAGAGACCCAGTACTTC.

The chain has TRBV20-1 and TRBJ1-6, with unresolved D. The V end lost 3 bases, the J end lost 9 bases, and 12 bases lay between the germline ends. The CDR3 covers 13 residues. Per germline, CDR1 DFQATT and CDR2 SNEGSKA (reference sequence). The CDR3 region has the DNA TGCAGTGCTAGCCCGGTCGCGGGTTCACCCCTCCACTTT. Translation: CSASPVAGSPLHF.

In DNA form, the CDR3 reads TGTGCCAGCAGCTTATCTCCCGGGACTAGCGGGAGTTTGAAGTCCACAGATACGCAGTATTTT. It yields the protein CASSLSPGTSGSLKSTDTQYF. The chain has TRBV11-3 and TRBJ2-3; TRBD2 agrees at 14 bases. Germline V gene sequence: CDR1 SGHNT, CDR2 YENEEA. CDR3 length: 21 residues. V trimming: 2 bases; J trimming: 2 bases; junction bases outside the gene matches: 15.

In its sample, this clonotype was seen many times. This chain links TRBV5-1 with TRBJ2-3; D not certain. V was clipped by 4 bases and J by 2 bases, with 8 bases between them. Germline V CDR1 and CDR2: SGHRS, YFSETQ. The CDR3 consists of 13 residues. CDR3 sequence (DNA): TGCGCCAGCAGCATTGGGCCCACAGATACGCAGTATTTT. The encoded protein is CASSIGPTDTQYF.

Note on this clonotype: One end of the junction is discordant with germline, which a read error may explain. CDR3 coding DNA: TGTGCCAGCAGCGTGAACCAGAATTCCTTCAATGAGCAGTTCTTC. Translating gives CASSVNQNSFNEQFF. The chain combines TRBV9 with TRBJ2-1; no clear D. Germline V CDR1 and CDR2: SGDLS, YYNGEE. The CDR3 totals 15 residues.